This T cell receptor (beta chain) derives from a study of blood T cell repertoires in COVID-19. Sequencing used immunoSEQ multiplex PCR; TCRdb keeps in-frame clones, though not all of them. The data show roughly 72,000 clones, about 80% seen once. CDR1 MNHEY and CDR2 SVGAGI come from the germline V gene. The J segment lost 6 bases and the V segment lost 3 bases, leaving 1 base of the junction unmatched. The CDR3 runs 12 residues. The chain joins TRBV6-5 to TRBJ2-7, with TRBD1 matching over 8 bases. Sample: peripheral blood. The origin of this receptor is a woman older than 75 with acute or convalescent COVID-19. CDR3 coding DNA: TGTGCCAGCAGTTATACAGGGGGCGAGCAGTACTTC. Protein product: CASSYTGGEQYF.